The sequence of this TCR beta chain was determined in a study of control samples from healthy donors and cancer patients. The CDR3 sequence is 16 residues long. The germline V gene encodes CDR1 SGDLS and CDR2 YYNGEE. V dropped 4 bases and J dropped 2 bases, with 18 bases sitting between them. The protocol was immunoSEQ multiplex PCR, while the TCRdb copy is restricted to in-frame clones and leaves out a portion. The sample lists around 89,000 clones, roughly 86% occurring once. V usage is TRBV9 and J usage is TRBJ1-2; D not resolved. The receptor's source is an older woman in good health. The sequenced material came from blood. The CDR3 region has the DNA TGTGCCAGCAGCCCCTGGGCAGCAAGCTCAAACTATGGCTACACCTTC. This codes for CASSPWAASSNYGYTF.